Listed below are T cell receptor beta chains from one sample, sequenced in a study of cytomegalovirus exposure and HLA in healthy donors. The assay was immunoSEQ multiplex PCR, and TCRdb's table has in-frame clones only and misses some. The sample has more than 100,000 clones; around nine tenths are singletons. The sequencing input was PBMCs. Source of these receptors: a man between 25 and 39 years old in good health and CMV-seronegative. Both conserved end residues are trimmed from each CDR3. D genes are given only for firm matches.

TRBD1 | TRBV5-4 | ASSVTGGSYEQY
- | TRBV6-5 | ASSPRSLGIQY
- | TRBV11-2 | ASSLGGLYYEQY
TRBD1 | TRBV6-5 | ASRPTGGDTDTQY
TRBD2 | TRBV2 | ASYGSGRSTGELF
TRBD1 | TRBV30 | AWGTGGGNTIY
TRBD1 | TRBV15 | ATSTAPDRVMVGQYYEQY
TRBD1 | TRBV5-1 | ASSPGQGLKQY
- | TRBV5-5 | ASSLDSNTGELF
TRBD2 | TRBV11-2 | ASRSGQGSGRAVGELF
- | TRBV4-3 | ASSQERVANEKLF
- | TRBV6-5 | ASSRTPVSNQPQH
TRBD1 | TRBV7-9 | ASSYRGNTEAF
TRBD2 | TRBV7-9 | ASSFLAGGLNEQF
TRBD1 | TRBV19 | ASSIPYTGVIGYGYT
TRBD2 | TRBV9 | ASSVGGGNKFYEQY
- | TRBV5-1 | ASSRRLLQTLESSTDTQY
- | TRBV27 | ATGAGNQPQH
- | TRBV5-6 | ASSGGAGRSYEQY
TRBD2 | TRBV5-4 | ASSPTSGRNEQY
- | TRBV5-1 | ASSLAGYTEAF
- | TRBV6-1 | ASSPGGVGEKLF
TRBD1 | TRBV18 | ASSPGTDEQY
- | TRBV11-2 | ASSLGGLPYGYT
- | TRBV4-1 | ASSPEGLLDTDTQY
TRBD2 | TRBV29-1 | SVEDREGDRPAYEQY